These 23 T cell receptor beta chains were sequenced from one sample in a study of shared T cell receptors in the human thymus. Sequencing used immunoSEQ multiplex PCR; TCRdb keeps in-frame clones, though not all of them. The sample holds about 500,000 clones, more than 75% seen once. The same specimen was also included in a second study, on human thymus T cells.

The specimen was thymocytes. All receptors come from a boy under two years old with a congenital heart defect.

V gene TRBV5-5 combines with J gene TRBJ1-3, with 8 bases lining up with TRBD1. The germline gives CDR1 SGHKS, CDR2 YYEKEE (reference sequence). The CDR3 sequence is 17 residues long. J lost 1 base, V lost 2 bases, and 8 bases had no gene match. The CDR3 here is CASSFSNRGESGNTIYF. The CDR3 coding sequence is TGTGCCAGCAGCTTTTCAAACAGGGGGGAATCTGGAAACACCATATATTTT.

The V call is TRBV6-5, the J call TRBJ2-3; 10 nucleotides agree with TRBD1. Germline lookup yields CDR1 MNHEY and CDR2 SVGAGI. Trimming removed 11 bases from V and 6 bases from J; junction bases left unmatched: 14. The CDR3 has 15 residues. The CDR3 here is CAPRAGTGEGDTQYF. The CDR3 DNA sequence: TGTGCCCCCCGGGCCGGGACAGGGGAGGGGGATACGCAGTATTTT.

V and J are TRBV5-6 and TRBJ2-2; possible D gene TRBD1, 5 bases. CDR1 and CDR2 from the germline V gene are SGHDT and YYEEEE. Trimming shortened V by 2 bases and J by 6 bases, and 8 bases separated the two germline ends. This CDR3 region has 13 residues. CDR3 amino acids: CASSFQGPGELFF. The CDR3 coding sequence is TGTGCCAGCAGCTTTCAGGGTCCCGGGGAGCTGTTTTTT.

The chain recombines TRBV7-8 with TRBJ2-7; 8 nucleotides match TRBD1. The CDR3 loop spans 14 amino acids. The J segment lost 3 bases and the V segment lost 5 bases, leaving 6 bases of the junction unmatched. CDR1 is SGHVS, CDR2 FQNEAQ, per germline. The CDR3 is CASSPRDRYYEQYF. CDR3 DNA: TGTGCCAGCAGCCCCCGGGACAGGTACTACGAGCAGTACTTC.

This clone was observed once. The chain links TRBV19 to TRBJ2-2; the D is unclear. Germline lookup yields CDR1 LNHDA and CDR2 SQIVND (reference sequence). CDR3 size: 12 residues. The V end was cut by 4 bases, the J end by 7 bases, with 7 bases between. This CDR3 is CASSSSNGELFF. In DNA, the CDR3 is TGTGCCAGTAGTAGCAGTAACGGGGAGCTGTTTTTT. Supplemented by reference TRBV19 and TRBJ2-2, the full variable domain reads DGGITQSPKYLFRKEGQNVTLSCEQNLNHDAMYWYRQDPGQGLRLIYYSQIVNDFQKGDIAEGYSVSREKKESFPLTVTSAQKNPTAFYLCASSSSNGELFFGEGSRLTVL.

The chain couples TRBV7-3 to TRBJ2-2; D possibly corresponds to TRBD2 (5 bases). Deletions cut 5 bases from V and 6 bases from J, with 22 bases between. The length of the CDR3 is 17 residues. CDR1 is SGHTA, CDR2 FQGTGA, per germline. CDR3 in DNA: TGTGCCAGCAGCCCGCCCGGCCCCGGGATCTCCCCCGGGGAGCTGTTTTTT. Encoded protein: CASSPPGPGISPGELFF.

The chain's CDR3 is CASSNSRLAGVYNEQFF. Written as DNA, the CDR3 is TGTGCCAGCAGTAATTCCAGACTAGCGGGGGTCTACAATGAGCAGTTCTTC. The chain joins TRBV27 to TRBJ2-1, with TRBD2 identical over 12 bases. This CDR3 has 17 residues. Germline V gene sequence: CDR1 MNHEY, CDR2 SMNVEV (reference sequence). V shed 5 bases, J shed 3 bases, and the junction held 8 bases outside the gene matches.

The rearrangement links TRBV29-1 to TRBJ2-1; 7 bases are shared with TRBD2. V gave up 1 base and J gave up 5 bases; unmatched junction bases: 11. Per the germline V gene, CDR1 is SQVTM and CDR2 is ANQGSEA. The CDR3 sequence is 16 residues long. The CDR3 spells CSVEGGGEGTDNEQFF. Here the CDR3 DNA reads TGCAGCGTTGAAGGGGGGGGAGAGGGTACGGACAATGAGCAGTTCTTC.

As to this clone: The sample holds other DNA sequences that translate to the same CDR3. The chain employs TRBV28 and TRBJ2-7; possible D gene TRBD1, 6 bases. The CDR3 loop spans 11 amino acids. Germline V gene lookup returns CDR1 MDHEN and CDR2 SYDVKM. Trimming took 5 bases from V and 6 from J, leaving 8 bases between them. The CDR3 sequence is CASSLQGEQYF. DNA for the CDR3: TGTGCCAGCAGTCTACAGGGCGAGCAGTACTTC.

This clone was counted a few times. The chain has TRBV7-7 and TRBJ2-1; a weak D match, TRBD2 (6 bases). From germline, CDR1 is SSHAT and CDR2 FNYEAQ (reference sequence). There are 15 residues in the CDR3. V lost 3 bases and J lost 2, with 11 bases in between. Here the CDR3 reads CASSLTRETYNEQFF. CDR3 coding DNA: TGTGCCAGCAGCTTGACGCGGGAAACCTACAATGAGCAGTTCTTC.

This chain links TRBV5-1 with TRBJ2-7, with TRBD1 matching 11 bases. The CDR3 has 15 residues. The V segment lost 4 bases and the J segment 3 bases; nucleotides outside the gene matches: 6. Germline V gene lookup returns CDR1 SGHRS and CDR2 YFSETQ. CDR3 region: CASSGTGGIVYEQYF. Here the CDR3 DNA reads TGCGCCAGCAGCGGGACAGGGGGAATAGTCTACGAGCAGTACTTC. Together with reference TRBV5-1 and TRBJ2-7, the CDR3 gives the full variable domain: KAGVTQTPRYLIKTRGQQVTLSCSPISGHRSVSWYQQTPGQGLQFLFEYFSETQRNKGNFPGRFSGRQFSNSRSEMNVSTLELGDSALYLCASSGTGGIVYEQYFGPGTRLTVT.

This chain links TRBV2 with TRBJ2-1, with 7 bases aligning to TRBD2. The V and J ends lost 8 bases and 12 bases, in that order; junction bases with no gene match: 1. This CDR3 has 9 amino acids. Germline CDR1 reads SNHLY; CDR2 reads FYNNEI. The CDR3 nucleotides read TGTGCCAGCGGGGAGGGGCAGTTCTTC. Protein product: CASGEGQFF. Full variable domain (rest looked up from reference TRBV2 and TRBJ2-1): EPEVTQTPSHQVTQMGQEVILRCVPISNHLYFYWYRQILGQKVEFLVSFYNNEISEKSEIFDDQFSVERPDGSNFTLKIRSTKLEDSAMYFCASGEGQFFGPGTRLTVL.

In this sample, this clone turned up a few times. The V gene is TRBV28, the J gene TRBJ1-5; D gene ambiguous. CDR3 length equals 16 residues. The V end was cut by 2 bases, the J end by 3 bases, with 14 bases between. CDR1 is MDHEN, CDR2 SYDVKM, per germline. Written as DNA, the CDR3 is TGTGCCAGCAGTTTAACCATATTTAGCTTCAATCAGCCCCAGCATTTT. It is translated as CASSLTIFSFNQPQHF.

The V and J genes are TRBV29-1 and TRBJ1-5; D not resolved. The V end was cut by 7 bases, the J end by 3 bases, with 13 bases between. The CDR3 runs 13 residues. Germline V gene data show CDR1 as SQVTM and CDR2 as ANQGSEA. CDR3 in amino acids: CSAAGSLNQPQHF. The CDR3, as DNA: TGCAGCGCGGCGGGCAGCCTCAATCAGCCCCAGCATTTT.

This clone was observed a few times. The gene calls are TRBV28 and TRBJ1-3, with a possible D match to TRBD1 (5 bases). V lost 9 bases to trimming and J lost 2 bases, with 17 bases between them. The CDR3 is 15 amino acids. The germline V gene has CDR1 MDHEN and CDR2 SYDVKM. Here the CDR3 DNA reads TGTGCCAGTGGGGGGGGAAACGGGACTGGAAACACCATATATTTT. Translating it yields CASGGGNGTGNTIYF.

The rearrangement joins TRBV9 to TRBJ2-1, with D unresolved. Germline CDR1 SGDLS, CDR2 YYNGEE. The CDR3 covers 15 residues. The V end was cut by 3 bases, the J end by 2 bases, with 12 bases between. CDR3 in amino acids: CASSAHSYPYNEQFF. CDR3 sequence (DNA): TGTGCCAGCAGCGCCCACTCCTACCCCTACAATGAGCAGTTCTTC.

The CDR3 DNA is TGTGCCAGCAGTCGGGGACAGATTACCTACGAGCAGTACTTC. It yields the protein CASSRGQITYEQYF. The chain has TRBV28 and TRBJ2-7, with 7 nucleotides matching TRBD1. With V trimmed by 5 bases and J by 2 bases, 6 bases remained unmatched. CDR3 length equals 14 residues. Germline CDR1 MDHEN, CDR2 SYDVKM.

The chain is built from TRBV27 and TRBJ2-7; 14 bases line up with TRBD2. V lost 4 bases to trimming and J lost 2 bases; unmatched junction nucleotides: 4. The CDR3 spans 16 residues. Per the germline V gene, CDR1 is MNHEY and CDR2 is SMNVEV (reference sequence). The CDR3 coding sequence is TGTGCCAGCAGTTCCGGGACTAGCGGGAGCGCCTACGAGCAGTACTTC. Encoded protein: CASSSGTSGSAYEQYF.

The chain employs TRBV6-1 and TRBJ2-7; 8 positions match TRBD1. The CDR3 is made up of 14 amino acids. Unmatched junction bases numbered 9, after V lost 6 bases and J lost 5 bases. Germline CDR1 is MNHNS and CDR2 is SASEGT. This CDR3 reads CASRAGTGWNEQYF. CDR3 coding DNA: TGTGCCAGCAGGGCCGGGACAGGTTGGAACGAGCAGTACTTC.

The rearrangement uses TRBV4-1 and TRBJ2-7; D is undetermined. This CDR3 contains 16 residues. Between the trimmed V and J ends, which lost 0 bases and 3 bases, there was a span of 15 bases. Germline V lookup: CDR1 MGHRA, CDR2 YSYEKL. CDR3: CASSQDVWRKGYEQYF. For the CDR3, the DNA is TGCGCCAGCAGCCAAGATGTTTGGCGGAAAGGCTACGAGCAGTACTTC.

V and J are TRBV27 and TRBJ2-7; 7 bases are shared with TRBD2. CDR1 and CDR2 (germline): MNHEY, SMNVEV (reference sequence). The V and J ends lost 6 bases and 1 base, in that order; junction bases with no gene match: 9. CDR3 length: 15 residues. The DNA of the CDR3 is TGTGCCAGCAGCACCTCCGAACTAGCGTCCTACGAGCAGTACTTC. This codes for CASSTSELASYEQYF.

The CDR3 protein is CASSLYQGQGNTIYF. Written as DNA, the CDR3 is TGCGCCAGCAGCTTGTACCAGGGGCAGGGGAACACCATATATTTT. The chain has TRBV5-1 and TRBJ1-3, with D tentatively TRBD1 (6 bases). The CDR3 runs to 15 residues. CDR1 and CDR2 (germline): SGHRS, YFSETQ. V lost 1 base, J lost 7 bases, and 15 bases lay in between.

The CDR3 DNA sequence: TGTGCCAGCAGCCAATCGACTAGCGTCTACAATGAGCAGTTCTTC. Protein sequence: CASSQSTSVYNEQFF. The chain combines TRBV14 with TRBJ2-1, with 8 bases aligning to TRBD2. V shed 2 bases and J 3 bases; nucleotides not matched to a gene: 3. CDR1 and CDR2 from the germline V gene are SGHDN and FVKESK. The CDR3 loop spans 15 amino acids. The variable domain in full, completed from reference TRBV14 and TRBJ2-1, reads EAGVTQFPSHSVIEKGQTVTLRCDPISGHDNLYWYRRVMGKEIKFLLHFVKESKQDESGMPNNRFLAERTGGTYSTLKVQPAELEDSGVYFCASSQSTSVYNEQFFGPGTRLTVL.